The 17 T cell receptor beta chains below all came from one sample that was sequenced in a study of control samples from healthy donors and cancer patients. Only in-frame clones appear in the TCRdb table, and some are missing; sequencing was by immunoSEQ multiplex PCR. The repertoire includes about 150,000 clones, 80% to 95% of them detected once, and about 0.73% sits in the top ten. The material sequenced was blood. These receptors originate from a woman aged 25 to 39 in good health.

The chain recombines TRBV7-9 with TRBJ2-5, with D tentatively TRBD2 (5 bases). Per germline, CDR1 SEHNR and CDR2 FQNEAQ (reference sequence). CDR3 length: 14 amino acids. V gave up 0 bases and J gave up 5 bases, with 10 bases separating them. The CDR3 reads CASSLAARGETQYF. CDR3 DNA: TGTGCCAGCAGCTTAGCGGCCAGAGGGGAGACCCAGTACTTC.

The chain couples TRBV28 to TRBJ2-2; tentative D call: TRBD1 (6 bases). Trimming stripped 6 bases from V and 0 bases from J, with 14 bases between. The CDR3 is 16 amino acids. Germline V gives CDR1 MDHEN, CDR2 SYDVKM. CDR3 nucleotide sequence: TGTGCCAGCAGACCCTCAGGGGCTCCGAACACCGGGGAGCTGTTTTTT. This sequence encodes CASRPSGAPNTGELFF. Complete variable domain (other parts from reference TRBV28 and TRBJ2-2): DVKVTQSSRYLVKRTGEKVFLECVQDMDHENMFWYRQDPGLGLRLIYFSYDVKMKEKGDIPEGYSVSREKKERFSLILESASTNQTSMYLCASRPSGAPNTGELFFGEGSRLTVL.

The rearrangement joins TRBV15 to TRBJ2-4; D not resolved. The CDR3 is 15 amino acids. Germline V gene lookup returns CDR1 LNHNV and CDR2 YYDKDF (reference sequence). Trimming shortened V by 3 bases and J by 3 bases, and 12 bases separated the two germline ends. CDR3 coding DNA: TGTGCCACCAGCAGGACCAGAGATGTCAAAAACATTCAGTACTTC. It encodes CATSRTRDVKNIQYF.

The chain employs TRBV5-4 and TRBJ2-3; D unclear. Looked up from germline, CDR1 is SGHNT and CDR2 is YYREEE (reference sequence). With 0 bases removed from V and 0 bases from J, the gap between germline ends came to 8 bases. The CDR3 covers 15 residues. CDR3 coding DNA: TGTGCCAGCAGCTTGGGAATCGGTAGCACAGATACGCAGTATTTT. Translation: CASSLGIGSTDTQYF.

The chain joins TRBV19 to TRBJ1-3; TRBD1 might be the D (5 bases). Germline V CDR1 and CDR2: LNHDA, SQIVND (reference sequence). Trimming took off 3 bases at V and 3 bases at J, with 9 bases between the two ends. The CDR3 is 14 residues long. The DNA of the CDR3 is TGTGCCAGTAGTATTGACAGAATTGGAAACACCATATATTTT. This translates into CASSIDRIGNTIYF. The full variable domain, completed using reference TRBV19 and TRBJ1-3, is DGGITQSPKYLFRKEGQNVTLSCEQNLNHDAMYWYRQDPGQGLRLIYYSQIVNDFQKGDIAEGYSVSREKKESFPLTVTSAQKNPTAFYLCASSIDRIGNTIYFGEGSWLTVV.

The chain employs TRBV12-3 or TRBV12-4 and TRBJ1-1; the D is unclear. Trimming shortened V by 3 bases and J by 6 bases, and 8 bases separated the two germline ends. The CDR3 contains 12 residues. In DNA form, the CDR3 reads TGTGCCAGCAGTTTGAGTTTCGCTGAAGCTTTCTTT. This encodes CASSLSFAEAFF.

In the case of this clone: The junction departs from germline at one end; a sequencing error may be responsible. The rearrangement joins TRBV6-1 to TRBJ2-7, with D possibly matching TRBD2 (6 bases). CDR3 size: 20 residues. Germline V gene sequence: CDR1 MNHNS, CDR2 SASEGT. The CDR3 DNA reads TGTGCCAGCAGCGAAGAGAGGATAGGAGCATGGGCGGGGTCCCTTTACGAGCAGTACTTC. It translates to CASSEERIGAWAGSLYEQYF.

The rearrangement links TRBV6-5 to TRBJ2-3, with 7 bases that match TRBD1. The CDR3 loop spans 14 amino acids. Germline V gene lookup returns CDR1 MNHEY and CDR2 SVGAGI. V lost 8 bases to trimming and J lost 3 bases; unmatched junction nucleotides: 8. The CDR3 coding sequence is TGTGCCAGCCGATTGACAGGGACGACAGATACGCAGTATTTT. It encodes CASRLTGTTDTQYF.

The count of this clone is one. The genes are TRBV12-5 and TRBJ1-1; unclear D gene. The CDR3 length is 13 residues. In germline, CDR1 is LGHNT, CDR2 FRNRAP. Trimming shortened V by 0 bases and J by 3 bases, and 5 bases separated the two germline ends. The CDR3 nucleotides are TGTGCTAGTGGTTTGGTAGAGGACACTGAAGCTTTCTTT. Its protein product is CASGLVEDTEAFF.

This chain links TRBV7-8 with TRBJ2-2; TRBD1 matches at 11 bases. CDR3 length: 15 amino acids. Unmatched junction bases numbered 6, after V lost 7 bases and J lost 5 bases. From germline, CDR1 is SGHVS and CDR2 FQNEAQ. CDR3 residues: CASTPGTGGTGELFF. In nucleotides, the CDR3 is TGTGCCAGCACCCCCGGGACAGGGGGGACCGGGGAGCTGTTTTTT.

V is TRBV7-9 and J is TRBJ1-1; 10 nucleotides agree with TRBD1. CDR3 size: 15 residues. Trimming at V came to 3 bases and at J to 3 bases, leaving 4 bases not matched to a gene. CDR1 SEHNR and CDR2 FQNEAQ come from the germline V gene (reference sequence). The CDR3 DNA reads TGTGCCAGCAGCTTCCCCGGGACAGGGGACACTGAAGCTTTCTTT. Its translation: CASSFPGTGDTEAFF.

The V and J genes are TRBV29-1 and TRBJ2-5; the match to TRBD1 covers 8 bases. The germline gives CDR1 SQVTM, CDR2 ANQGSEA. The V segment lost 1 base and the J segment 1 base; nucleotides outside the gene matches: 11. The CDR3 is made up of 17 amino acids. The CDR3 spells CSVEVEWQGASQETQYF. The DNA of the CDR3 is TGCAGCGTTGAAGTTGAGTGGCAGGGGGCATCCCAAGAGACCCAGTACTTC.

The chain carries TRBV18 and TRBJ1-5, with 7 bases fitting TRBD1. The CDR3 is 16 residues long. V gave up 0 bases and J gave up 2 bases; unmatched junction bases: 4. The germline V gene has CDR1 KGHSH and CDR2 LQKENI. In DNA, the CDR3 is TGTGCCAGCTCACCACCGACAGGGTTGGGCAATCAGCCCCAGCATTTT. This translates into CASSPPTGLGNQPQHF.

This clone was recorded once. The chain is built from TRBV7-2 and TRBJ2-7; TRBD2 is a possible D gene (5 bases). Trimming removed 5 bases from V and 4 bases from J, with 15 bases in between. This CDR3 is built from 14 residues. Germline CDR1 SGHTA, CDR2 FQGNSA. The CDR3 region has the DNA TGTGCCAGCAGCCCCCGAGGTAGCGAGTACGAGCAGTACTTC. This translates into CASSPRGSEYEQYF.

The chain recombines TRBV6-1 with TRBJ1-3, with no clear D. Germline CDR1 and CDR2: MNHNS and SASEGT. This CDR3 is 17 amino acids long. V lost 0 bases and J lost 0, with 12 bases in between. Here the CDR3 reads CASSEADRSFSGNTIYF. CDR3 in DNA: TGTGCCAGCAGTGAAGCGGACCGGAGCTTCTCTGGAAACACCATATATTTT.

The J gene is TRBJ2-5, the V gene TRBV5-8; 8 bases agree with TRBD2. The CDR3 covers 14 residues. Germline values: CDR1 SGHTS, CDR2 YDEGEE. V shed 7 bases, J shed 5 bases, and the junction held 10 bases outside the gene matches. This chain's CDR3 is CASAAGGSPETQYF. CDR3 in DNA: TGTGCCAGCGCGGCGGGAGGATCCCCCGAGACCCAGTACTTC.

The rearrangement links TRBV30 to TRBJ1-4, with a weak D call TRBD1 (6 bases). The V and J ends lost 0 bases and 4 bases respectively, with 12 bases between them. Germline CDR1 is GTSNPN and CDR2 is SVGIG (reference sequence). CDR3 length: 15 amino acids. The CDR3 region is CAWSVGGAINEKLFF. Written as DNA, the CDR3 is TGTGCCTGGAGTGTAGGGGGAGCGATTAATGAAAAACTGTTTTTT.